The 16 T cell receptor beta chains below come from one sample, sequenced in a study of glioma-infiltrating T cells after dendritic cell vaccination. Here immunoSEQ multiplex PCR was the method, and the copy in TCRdb shows in-frame clones only, minus some. This sample has tens of thousands of clones, with 82% found just once. The material was blood, obtained before dendritic cell vaccination. These receptors came from a human donor with glioblastoma.

This chain joins TRBV6-6 and TRBJ1-1; possibly TRBD1 for D (5 bases). Germline-derived CDR1 and CDR2 are MNHNY and SVGAGI (reference sequence). The CDR3 covers 12 residues. V gave up 2 bases and J gave up 12 bases, with 13 bases separating them. This chain's CDR3 is CASSYTGRAPFF. The CDR3 DNA sequence: TGTGCCAGCAGTTACACGGGCAGGGCGCCTTTCTTT.

The gene calls are TRBV7-2 and TRBJ2-5, with a weak D call TRBD2 (5 bases). CDR1 is SGHTA, CDR2 FQGNSA, per germline. Trimming pared 4 bases from V and 2 bases from J, leaving 14 bases between. This CDR3 has 15 amino acids. The CDR3 DNA is TGTGCCAGCAGCTCTCTCACCGGGGAGCAAGAGACCCAGTACTTC. It yields the protein CASSSLTGEQETQYF.

The gene calls are TRBV28 and TRBJ1-4, with 10 bases matching TRBD1. The germline V gene encodes CDR1 MDHEN and CDR2 SYDVKM. The CDR3 has 16 residues. J was trimmed by 4 bases and V by 5 bases; bases with no gene match: 7. The CDR3 coding sequence is TGTGCCAGCAGTCCAATGCGGGACAGGGGTAATGAAAAACTGTTTTTT. Translated: CASSPMRDRGNEKLFF. The full variable domain, completed using reference TRBV28 and TRBJ1-4, is DVKVTQSSRYLVKRTGEKVFLECVQDMDHENMFWYRQDPGLGLRLIYFSYDVKMKEKGDIPEGYSVSREKKERFSLILESASTNQTSMYLCASSPMRDRGNEKLFFGSGTQLSVL.

A note on this clone: Other DNA sequences of this sample code for an identical CDR3. CDR3 in amino acids: CASSLQGLVSEQYF. CDR3 DNA: TGTGCCAGCAGTTTGCAGGGGCTGGTCTCCGAGCAGTACTTC. The chain recombines TRBV5-6 with TRBJ2-7, with a possible D match to TRBD1 (6 bases). Germline V gene sequence: CDR1 SGHDT, CDR2 YYEEEE. The V end lost 5 bases, the J end lost 6 bases, and 18 bases lay between the germline ends. This CDR3 is 14 amino acids long.

The genes are TRBV14 and TRBJ2-5; 10 nucleotides agree with TRBD2. The CDR3 extends over 19 amino acids. Germline V gene lookup returns CDR1 SGHDN and CDR2 FVKESK. J was trimmed by 1 base and V by 4 bases; bases with no gene match: 15. The CDR3 loop is CASSPWASGGLFFQETQYF. Here the CDR3 DNA reads TGTGCCAGCAGCCCCTGGGCTAGCGGGGGACTCTTTTTCCAAGAGACCCAGTACTTC.

V usage is TRBV5-1 and J usage is TRBJ2-1; 15 bases are shared with TRBD2. CDR3 size: 17 residues. Germline-derived CDR1 and CDR2 are SGHRS and YFSETQ. Unmatched junction bases numbered 10, after V lost 3 bases and J lost 9 bases. The CDR3 coding sequence is TGCGCCAGCAGCTCCGGACTAGCGGGGGGGCCTTCGGGTGAGCAGTTCTTC. Translating it yields CASSSGLAGGPSGEQFF. Combining the CDR3 with reference TRBV5-1 and TRBJ2-1 gives the whole variable domain KAGVTQTPRYLIKTRGQQVTLSCSPISGHRSVSWYQQTPGQGLQFLFEYFSETQRNKGNFPGRFSGRQFSNSRSEMNVSTLELGDSALYLCASSSGLAGGPSGEQFFGPGTRLTVL.

The chain carries TRBV27 and TRBJ2-1; the D is unclear. The CDR3 loop spans 11 amino acids. Trimming stripped 3 bases from V and 10 bases from J, with 7 bases between. From germline, CDR1 is MNHEY and CDR2 SMNVEV (reference sequence). The CDR3 nucleotides are TGTGCCAGCAGTTTCAACAGAGAGCAGTTCTTC. It codes for CASSFNREQFF.

The chain joins TRBV7-9 to TRBJ2-7; D is perhaps TRBD2 (6 bases). The V gene's germline CDR1 is SEHNR and CDR2 FQNEAQ (reference sequence). V shed 5 bases and J shed 0 bases, with 17 bases lying between them. The CDR3 is 16 amino acids. This chain's CDR3 is CASSPTEGLSSYEQYF. DNA for the CDR3: TGTGCCAGCAGCCCCACGGAGGGGCTCAGCTCCTACGAGCAGTACTTC.

The gene calls are TRBV7-9 and TRBJ2-2; 7 bases match TRBD1. V lost 6 bases and J lost 2; bases outside the gene matches: 6. This CDR3 spans 15 amino acids. The V gene's germline CDR1 is SEHNR and CDR2 FQNEAQ (reference sequence). The CDR3 sequence: CASSLRDSNTGELFF. The CDR3 DNA reads as TGTGCCAGCAGTCTACGGGACAGTAACACCGGGGAGCTGTTTTTT.

J is TRBJ2-1 and V is TRBV4-2; 9 bases are a match to TRBD2. The CDR3 sequence is 20 residues long. V lost 0 bases to trimming and J lost 8 bases; unmatched junction nucleotides: 20. The germline V gene has CDR1 LGHNA and CDR2 YNFKEQ. CDR3 DNA sequence: TGTGCCAGCAGCCAAGATCCGGGCGGCGGGGGGGCCTTAGGGGTGGATGAGCAGTTCTTC. Its translation: CASSQDPGGGGALGVDEQFF.

The chain joins TRBV30 to TRBJ2-7; D uncertain. The CDR3 is 15 amino acids. The V gene lost 0 bases and the J gene lost 0 bases, with 12 bases spanning the gap. From germline, CDR1 is GTSNPN and CDR2 SVGIG (reference sequence). For the CDR3, the DNA is TGTGCCTGGAGTGTTACAAGATTAACCTCCTACGAGCAGTACTTC. Protein: CAWSVTRLTSYEQYF.

The V and J genes are TRBV7-2 and TRBJ1-6, with D perhaps matching TRBD1 (6 bases). The CDR3 runs to 15 residues. Germline lookup yields CDR1 SGHTA and CDR2 FQGNSA. V lost 5 bases to trimming and J lost 6 bases, with 14 bases between them. The CDR3 bases are TGTGCCAGCAGCCAAGGGGGGGCGCCTAATTCACCCCTCCACTTT. Its translation: CASSQGGAPNSPLHF.

The genes are TRBV10-1 and TRBJ2-2, with 7 bases fitting TRBD1. CDR1 is WNHNN, CDR2 SYGVQD, per germline (reference sequence). This CDR3 region has 14 residues. J gave up 3 bases and V 10 bases, and 8 bases lay outside the gene matches. The CDR3, as DNA: TGCGCCACCAGAGGACAGGAACACACCGGGGAGCTGTTTTTT. It encodes CATRGQEHTGELFF.

The rearrangement uses TRBV28 and TRBJ1-1, with TRBD1 matching 9 bases. CDR1 MDHEN and CDR2 SYDVKM come from the germline V gene. V was clipped by 1 base and J by 10 bases; unmatched bases: 4. CDR3 length: 13 amino acids. CDR3 nucleotides: TGTGCCAGCAGTTTATCTGGACAGGGGCCAGCTTTCTTT. Protein product: CASSLSGQGPAFF. The whole variable domain, remainder taken from reference TRBV28 and TRBJ1-1, is DVKVTQSSRYLVKRTGEKVFLECVQDMDHENMFWYRQDPGLGLRLIYFSYDVKMKEKGDIPEGYSVSREKKERFSLILESASTNQTSMYLCASSLSGQGPAFFGQGTRLTVV.

This sequence joins TRBV29-1 and TRBJ2-7, with 8 bases aligning to TRBD2. Trimming at V came to 7 bases and at J to 6 bases, leaving 11 bases not matched to a gene. Looked up from germline, CDR1 is SQVTM and CDR2 is ANQGSEA. The CDR3 is 13 residues long. As DNA, the CDR3 is TGCAGCGGTTCATGGCAGGGACTAGGCGAGCAGTACTTC. It specifies CSGSWQGLGEQYF.

The rearrangement links TRBV12-2 to TRBJ2-7; TRBD2 was called by the table and not checked on the DNA. TRBV12-2 is a pseudogene. There are 16 residues in the CDR3. The CDR3 nucleotides read TGTGCAAGTCGCCCCGCCCGACTAGCGGAAGCCTACGAGCAGTACTTC. This translates into CASRPARLAEAYEQYF.